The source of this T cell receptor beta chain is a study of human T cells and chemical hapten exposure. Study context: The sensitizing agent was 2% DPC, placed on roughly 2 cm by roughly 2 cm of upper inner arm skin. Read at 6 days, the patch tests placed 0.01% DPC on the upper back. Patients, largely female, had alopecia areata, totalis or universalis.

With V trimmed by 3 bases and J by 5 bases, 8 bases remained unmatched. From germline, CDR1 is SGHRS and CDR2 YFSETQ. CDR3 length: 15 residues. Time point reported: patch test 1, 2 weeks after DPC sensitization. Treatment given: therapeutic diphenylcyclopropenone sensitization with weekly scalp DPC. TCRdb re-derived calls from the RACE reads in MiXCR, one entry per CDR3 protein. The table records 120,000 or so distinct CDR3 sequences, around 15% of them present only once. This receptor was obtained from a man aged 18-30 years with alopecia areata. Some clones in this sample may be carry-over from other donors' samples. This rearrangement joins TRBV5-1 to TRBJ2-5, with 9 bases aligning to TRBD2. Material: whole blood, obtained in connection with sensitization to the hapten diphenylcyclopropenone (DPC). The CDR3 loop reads CASSSSAGGGETQYF. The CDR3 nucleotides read TGCGCCAGCAGCTCCTCAGCGGGGGGAGGTGAGACCCAGTACTTC.